One and the same sample provided the 5 T cell receptor beta chains below, sequenced in a study of blood T cell repertoires in COVID-19. Only in-frame clones appear in the TCRdb table, and some are missing; sequencing was by immunoSEQ multiplex PCR. In the table there are 150,000 to 200,000 clones, more than 75% of which are singletons. The sample consisted of PBMCs or T cells enriched from blood (not recorded which). The receptors derive from a woman in her forties or fifties with acute COVID-19.

The chain recombines TRBV11-3 with TRBJ2-1; unclear D gene. CDR3 length: 12 amino acids. V lost 4 bases, J lost 5 bases, and 6 bases lay in between. CDR1 is SGHNT and CDR2 is YENEEA in the germline V gene. CDR3 nucleotides: TGTGCCAGCAGCTGGCTAGACAATGAGCAGTTCTTC. This sequence encodes CASSWLDNEQFF.

The rearrangement uses TRBV6-5 and TRBJ1-4; 9 nucleotides line up with TRBD1. V trimming: 0 bases; J trimming: 11 bases; junction bases outside the gene matches: 7. The CDR3 spans 15 residues. Germline CDR1 reads MNHEY; CDR2 reads SVGAGI. CDR3 in DNA: TGTGCCAGCAGTTACTCACAGGGGGCGGGAGAGAAACTGTTTTTT. Encoded protein: CASSYSQGAGEKLFF.

This clone was seen just once. CDR3 DNA sequence: TGTGCCAGCTCACTACAGGCTTCGAACACTGAAGCTTTCTTT. It specifies CASSLQASNTEAFF. The V gene is TRBV18, the J gene TRBJ1-1; D perhaps matches TRBD1 (5 bases). The CDR3 consists of 14 residues. Germline values: CDR1 KGHSH, CDR2 LQKENI. V was trimmed by 4 bases and J by 1 base, leaving 10 bases between them.

The chain carries TRBV4-2 and TRBJ2-1; D ambiguous. Trimming pared 1 base from V and 0 bases from J, leaving 7 bases between. CDR1 is LGHNA, CDR2 YNFKEQ, per germline. This CDR3 has 15 amino acids. The CDR3 DNA reads TGTGCCAGCAGCCAAGGACTGGCCTCCTACAATGAGCAGTTCTTC. Translation gives CASSQGLASYNEQFF.

J is TRBJ2-3 and V is TRBV3-1 (or the pseudogene TRBV3-2), with 8 positions matching TRBD2. Trimming removed 4 bases from V and 8 bases from J; junction bases left unmatched: 23. The CDR3 sequence is 19 residues long. Germline V CDR1 and CDR2: LGHDT, YNNKEL (reference sequence). For the CDR3, the DNA is TGTGCCAGCAGCCGAACCCCTCGGACGGGGGGGGGCAGCGGAGGTACGCAGTATTTT. Translation: CASSRTPRTGGGSGGTQYF.